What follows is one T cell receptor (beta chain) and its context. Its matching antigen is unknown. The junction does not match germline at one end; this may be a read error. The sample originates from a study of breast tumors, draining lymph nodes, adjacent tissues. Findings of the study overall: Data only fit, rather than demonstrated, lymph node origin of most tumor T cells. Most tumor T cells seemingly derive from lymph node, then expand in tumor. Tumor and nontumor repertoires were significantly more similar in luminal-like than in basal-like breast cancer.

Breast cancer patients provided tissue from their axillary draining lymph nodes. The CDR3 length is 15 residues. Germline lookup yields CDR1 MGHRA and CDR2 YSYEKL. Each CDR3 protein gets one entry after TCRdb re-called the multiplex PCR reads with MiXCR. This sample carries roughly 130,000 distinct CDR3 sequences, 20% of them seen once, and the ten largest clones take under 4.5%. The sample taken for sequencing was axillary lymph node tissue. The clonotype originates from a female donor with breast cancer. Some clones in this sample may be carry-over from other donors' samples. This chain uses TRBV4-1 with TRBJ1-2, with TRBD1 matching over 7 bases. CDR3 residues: CASSQEGEGPTGSLF. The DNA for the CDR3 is TGCGCCAGCAGCCAAGAAGGTGAGGGTCCGACAGGGTCCCTCTTC.